A single sample is the source of the 28 T cell receptor beta chains below, sequenced in a study of blood T cell repertoires in COVID-19. The repertoire was sequenced with immunoSEQ multiplex PCR; TCRdb's copy has only in-frame clones and lacks some. The sample records about 200,000 clones, 70% to 90% being singletons. Sequencing was performed on peripheral blood. These receptors were obtained from a man in his 60s with COVID-19, enrolled during active disease.

The J gene is TRBJ1-5, the V gene TRBV2; D is unclear. Trimming removed 2 bases at V and 2 bases at J, with 13 bases between. The germline gives CDR1 SNHLY, CDR2 FYNNEI. This CDR3 has 16 amino acids. The CDR3 DNA sequence: TGTGCCAGCAGTGAACCAATAGGGAGAGGCAATCAGCCCCAGCATTTT. Translated: CASSEPIGRGNQPQHF.

V is TRBV5-1 and J is TRBJ1-2, with D hard to call. V was trimmed by 0 bases and J by 6 bases, leaving 12 bases between them. CDR1 and CDR2 (germline): SGHRS, YFSETQ. The CDR3 is 14 amino acids. CDR3: CASSLEHISHGYTF. As DNA, the CDR3 is TGCGCCAGCAGCTTGGAACACATTTCCCATGGCTACACCTTC.

The V call is TRBV28, the J call TRBJ2-5; 7 nucleotides match TRBD1. The germline V gene has CDR1 MDHEN and CDR2 SYDVKM. This CDR3 spans 14 amino acids. The V segment lost 8 bases and the J segment 4 bases; nucleotides outside the gene matches: 10. CDR3 region: CASYEGGLGETQYF. As DNA, the CDR3 is TGTGCCAGCTATGAAGGGGGCCTGGGAGAGACCCAGTACTTC.

J is TRBJ2-1 and V is TRBV15, with TRBD2 matching over 8 bases. Germline lookup yields CDR1 LNHNV and CDR2 YYDKDF (reference sequence). The CDR3 sequence is 14 residues long. J lost 0 bases, V lost 7 bases, and 2 bases had no gene match. The CDR3 nucleotides are TGTGCCACCAAGAGCGGGGGCTCCTACAATGAGCAGTTCTTC. It codes for CATKSGGSYNEQFF. The full variable domain, in which reference TRBV15 and TRBJ2-1 provide the parts outside the CDR3, is DAMVIQNPRYQVTQFGKPVTLSCSQTLNHNVMYWYQQKSSQAPKLLFHYYDKDFNNEADTPDNFQSRRPNTSFCFLDIRSPGLGDTAMYLCATKSGGSYNEQFFGPGTRLTVL.

The CDR3 DNA reads as TGTGCCAGCAGCTTACTGGGACAGGGCGCCTACGAGCAGTACTTC. As protein: CASSLLGQGAYEQYF. The V gene is TRBV7-2, the J gene TRBJ2-7; TRBD1 aligns across 9 bases. This CDR3 comprises 15 residues. Unmatched junction bases numbered 4, after V lost 2 bases and J lost 2 bases. CDR1 and CDR2 from the germline V gene are SGHTA and FQGNSA. Variable domain in full (rest from reference TRBV7-2 and TRBJ2-7): GAGVSQSPSNKVTEKGKDVELRCDPISGHTALYWYRQSLGQGLEFLIYFQGNSAPDKSGLPSDRFSAERTGGSVSTLTIQRTQQEDSAVYLCASSLLGQGAYEQYFGPGTRLTVT.

This clone was observed a handful of times. Within the sample, other DNA sequences also encode this same CDR3. The chain combines TRBV24-1 with TRBJ1-6, with D possibly being TRBD1 (6 bases). Germline loops: CDR1 KGHDR, CDR2 SFDVKD. Trimming pared 0 bases from V and 0 bases from J, leaving 17 bases between. The CDR3 is 20 residues long. The CDR3 region is CATSDLPGVTLSSYNSPLHF. As DNA, the CDR3 is TGTGCCACCAGTGATTTGCCAGGGGTGACCTTGAGCTCCTATAATTCACCCCTCCACTTT.

This chain uses TRBV24-1 with TRBJ2-1; D is unclear. CDR3 length: 16 amino acids. The germline CDR1 and CDR2 sequences are KGHDR and SFDVKD. V was shortened by 0 bases and J by 4 bases, with 12 bases between the two germline ends. CDR3 in amino acids: CATSDLTAGPYNEQFF. The CDR3 DNA reads as TGTGCCACCAGTGATTTGACAGCTGGGCCTTACAATGAGCAGTTCTTC.

The rearrangement joins TRBV19 to TRBJ2-4; D is uncertain. Deletions cut 3 bases from V and 7 bases from J, with 4 bases between. The CDR3 extends over 11 amino acids. Germline values: CDR1 LNHDA, CDR2 SQIVND (reference sequence). DNA of the CDR3: TGTGCCAGTAGTATGTCGAACATTCAGTACTTC. Translated: CASSMSNIQYF.

The chain couples TRBV6-5 to TRBJ1-2; 8 bases align to TRBD1. Germline CDR1 is MNHEY and CDR2 is SVGAGI. J gave up 6 bases and V 7 bases, and 10 bases lay outside the gene matches. CDR3 length equals 14 residues. CDR3: CASTQGAGGNGYTF. The CDR3 bases are TGTGCCAGCACCCAGGGGGCCGGGGGGAATGGCTACACCTTC.

This clone has more than one count but fewer than ten. This chain uses TRBV10-3 with TRBJ1-2, with 8 bases matching TRBD1. The trim removed 2 bases at V and 6 bases at J, leaving 2 bases unmatched. Germline V gives CDR1 ENHRY, CDR2 SYGVKD. CDR3 length: 13 residues. The chain's CDR3 is CAISEQGANGYTF. DNA for the CDR3: TGTGCCATCAGTGAGCAGGGGGCAAATGGCTACACCTTC.

This clone was found a few times. The V call is TRBV7-9, the J call TRBJ2-7; no definite D call. Trimming removed 4 bases at V and 4 bases at J, with 11 bases between. Germline CDR1 and CDR2: SEHNR and FQNEAQ (reference sequence). The CDR3 runs 13 residues. The chain's CDR3 is CASSSNSGYEQYF. CDR3 DNA: TGTGCCAGCAGCTCCAATTCAGGTTACGAGCAGTACTTC.

This chain connects TRBV5-1 to TRBJ1-6, with TRBD1 matching over 8 bases. After removal of 4 bases from V and 7 bases from J, the junction contained 7 bases not matched to a gene. CDR3 length equals 15 residues. The germline CDR1 and CDR2 sequences are SGHRS and YFSETQ. The CDR3 loop is CASSGGQGNNSPLHF. DNA for the CDR3: TGCGCCAGCAGCGGCGGACAGGGAAACAATTCACCCCTCCACTTT.

The chain carries TRBV6-5 and TRBJ2-7, with 7 bases lining up with TRBD1. The V segment lost 11 bases and the J segment 6 bases; nucleotides outside the gene matches: 13. The CDR3 is made up of 13 amino acids. The germline gives CDR1 MNHEY, CDR2 SVGAGI. The CDR3 nucleotides read TGTGCCGCACGCACCGGGGCAGGGGGCGAGCAGTACTTC. The encoded protein is CAARTGAGGEQYF.

This chain connects TRBV5-6 to TRBJ1-4; D uncertain. CDR1 and CDR2 from the germline V gene are SGHDT and YYEEEE. Trimming left V 2 bases short and J 2 bases short, with 4 bases between. This CDR3 region has 13 residues. This chain's CDR3 is CASSFPTNEKLFF. CDR3 DNA: TGTGCCAGCAGCTTCCCGACTAATGAAAAACTGTTTTTT.

The chain joins TRBV7-9 to TRBJ2-7, with D possibly being TRBD1 (6 bases). This CDR3 has 14 residues. V shed 1 base and J shed 3 bases, with 10 bases lying between them. Germline V lookup: CDR1 SEHNR, CDR2 FQNEAQ (reference sequence). CDR3 amino acids: CASSLVTGVYEQYF. For the CDR3, the DNA is TGTGCCAGCAGCTTAGTGACAGGAGTCTACGAGCAGTACTTC.

V gene TRBV25-1 combines with J gene TRBJ2-1, with 7 positions matching TRBD2. Germline V gene data show CDR1 as MGHDK and CDR2 as SYGVNS. V gave up 2 bases and J gave up 8 bases; unmatched junction bases: 9. The CDR3 length is 15 residues. This chain's CDR3 is CASSEAGVGFDEQFF. DNA of the CDR3: TGTGCCAGCAGTGAAGCGGGAGTCGGATTCGATGAGCAGTTCTTC.

The chain employs TRBV6-1 and TRBJ1-6, with TRBD1 identical over 11 bases. The germline V gene has CDR1 MNHNS and CDR2 SASEGT. The junction had 11 bases not matched to a gene; V was cut back by 3 bases and J by 7 bases. CDR3 length equals 18 residues. The CDR3 is CASSEGTGGMIANSPLHF. In nucleotides, the CDR3 is TGTGCCAGCAGTGAGGGGACAGGGGGGATGATTGCCAATTCACCCCTCCACTTT.

The rearrangement links TRBV5-1 to TRBJ2-1; 14 bases map to TRBD2. Germline V lookup: CDR1 SGHRS, CDR2 YFSETQ. The junction had 7 bases not matched to a gene; V was cut back by 5 bases and J by 9 bases. The CDR3 is made up of 15 amino acids. This CDR3 is CASRDGTSGSSEQFF. The CDR3 DNA reads TGCGCCAGCAGGGACGGGACTAGCGGGAGTAGTGAGCAGTTCTTC.

V gene TRBV3-1 (or the pseudogene TRBV3-2) combines with J gene TRBJ1-4; D unresolved. The CDR3 sequence is 16 residues long. Per the germline V gene, CDR1 is LGHDT and CDR2 is YNNKEL (reference sequence). V dropped 2 bases and J dropped 6 bases, with 16 bases sitting between them. The CDR3 reads CASSQSLTSGHEKLFF. In DNA, the CDR3 is TGTGCCAGCAGCCAAAGTCTTACATCGGGTCATGAAAAACTGTTTTTT.

This clone showed up just once. This chain joins TRBV5-1 and TRBJ2-3; perhaps TRBD1 as D (7 bases). This CDR3 comprises 15 residues. V lost 4 bases to trimming and J lost 3 bases, with 15 bases between them. Germline V gene data show CDR1 as SGHRS and CDR2 as YFSETQ. This CDR3 reads CASSRISGGTDTQYF. The CDR3 DNA follows: TGCGCCAGCAGCCGAATCTCAGGGGGGACAGATACGCAGTATTTT.

The chain links TRBV19 to TRBJ2-6; D is unclear. Germline V gene sequence: CDR1 LNHDA, CDR2 SQIVND (reference sequence). This CDR3 is 14 amino acids long. V was trimmed by 6 bases and J by 1 base, leaving 7 bases between them. Written as DNA, the CDR3 is TGTGCCAGTAGCTTAGTATCTGGGGCCAACGTCCTGACTTTC. This sequence encodes CASSLVSGANVLTF. The full variable domain, its missing parts supplied by reference TRBV19 and TRBJ2-6, is DGGITQSPKYLFRKEGQNVTLSCEQNLNHDAMYWYRQDPGQGLRLIYYSQIVNDFQKGDIAEGYSVSREKKESFPLTVTSAQKNPTAFYLCASSLVSGANVLTFGAGSRLTVL.

Only a few counts were recorded for this clone. J is TRBJ1-2 and V is TRBV29-1, with 7 bases identical to TRBD1. CDR1 and CDR2 (germline): SQVTM, ANQGSEA. The ends lost 1 base at V and 4 bases at J; junction bases unmatched: 12. The CDR3 totals 16 residues. The CDR3 DNA reads as TGCAGCGTTGAAGGTCGTTCTAGACAGGGTGGCTATGGCTACACCTTC. Encoded protein: CSVEGRSRQGGYGYTF. The full variable domain, rest sourced from reference TRBV29-1 and TRBJ1-2, is SAVISQKPSRDICQRGTSLTIQCQVDSQVTMMFWYRQQPGQSLTLIATANQGSEATYESGFVIDKFPISRPNLTFSTLTVSNMSPEDSSIYLCSVEGRSRQGGYGYTFGSGTRLTVV.

The CDR3 loop reads CASGPGLAGAEEQFF. CDR3 DNA sequence: TGTGCCAGCGGGCCGGGACTAGCGGGAGCGGAAGAGCAGTTCTTC. The rearrangement joins TRBV28 to TRBJ2-1; 14 bases are shared with TRBD2. CDR1 and CDR2 from the germline V gene are MDHEN and SYDVKM. The CDR3 loop spans 15 amino acids. With 8 bases clipped from V and 10 bases from J, the junction kept 10 bases outside the gene matches. Using reference TRBV28 and TRBJ2-1 for the parts outside the CDR3, the full variable domain is DVKVTQSSRYLVKRTGEKVFLECVQDMDHENMFWYRQDPGLGLRLIYFSYDVKMKEKGDIPEGYSVSREKKERFSLILESASTNQTSMYLCASGPGLAGAEEQFFGPGTRLTVL.

The rearrangement uses TRBV6-4 and TRBJ1-2; tentative D call: TRBD1 (6 bases). CDR3 length: 15 residues. The ends were cut back, 0 bases at V and 4 bases at J, with 12 bases in the middle. CDR1 and CDR2 from the germline V gene are MRHNA and SNTAGT. The CDR3 DNA sequence: TGTGCCAGCAGTGACTCGAGTCGGGGGGCCTATGGCTACACCTTC. Protein sequence: CASSDSSRGAYGYTF.

The chain has TRBV15 and TRBJ2-7; D call uncertain. Germline CDR1 and CDR2: LNHNV and YYDKDF (reference sequence). V lost 0 bases and J lost 0, with 6 bases in between. The CDR3 totals 14 residues. The CDR3 loop is CATSRDLASYEQYF. CDR3 sequence (DNA): TGTGCCACCAGCAGAGATTTGGCCTCCTACGAGCAGTACTTC.

The J gene is TRBJ1-1, the V gene TRBV5-6; the D gene is possibly TRBD1 (5 bases). CDR1 is SGHDT and CDR2 is YYEEEE in the germline V gene. The CDR3 covers 14 residues. V was cut by 4 bases and J by 0 bases, with 10 bases left in between. In nucleotides, the CDR3 is TGTGCCAGCAGCCCGGACACCTTGAACACTGAAGCTTTCTTT. It encodes CASSPDTLNTEAFF.

The chain joins TRBV13 to TRBJ1-5; 9 nucleotides line up with TRBD1. The CDR3 is made up of 15 amino acids. Looked up from germline, CDR1 is PRHDT and CDR2 is FYEKMQ (reference sequence). V was clipped by 4 bases and J by 6 bases; unmatched bases: 7. CDR3 residues: CASSSRDRVSQPQHF. The CDR3 bases are TGTGCCAGCAGCTCCCGGGACAGGGTTAGTCAGCCCCAGCATTTT.

CDR3 in amino acids: CASSQGLAGKGELFF. In DNA, the CDR3 is TGTGCCAGCAGTCAGGGACTAGCGGGAAAAGGGGAGCTGTTTTTT. The chain recombines TRBV3-1 (or the pseudogene TRBV3-2) with TRBJ2-2; 13 bases agree with TRBD2. From germline, CDR1 is LGHDT and CDR2 YNNKEL (reference sequence). The CDR3 spans 15 residues. V was pared by 6 bases and J by 8 bases, with 6 bases of the junction left unmatched.